This T cell receptor beta chain was sequenced in a study of PD-L1 blockade in urothelial cancer. Study-level background: About 90% of the roughly 30 patients were men whose urothelial cancer was bladder-origin. The analyses of blood took place 3 weeks (second dose) and 6 weeks after treatment start.

Time point indicated: peripheral blood 6 weeks after treatment start. Locally advanced or metastatic urothelial carcinoma was present in patients. TCRdb's table, derived via immunoSEQ multiplex PCR, lists solely in-frame clones and lacks some. Of under 30,000 clones listed, around 80% were seen once; the top ten hold around 3.4%. CDR1 and CDR2 from the germline V gene are LNHDA and SQIVND (reference sequence). The V gene lost 9 bases and the J gene lost 0 bases, with 13 bases spanning the gap. The CDR3 sequence is 14 residues long. The genes are TRBV19 and TRBJ2-3; the D gene is possibly TRBD1 (5 bases). This clonotype was obtained from a man in his sixties or seventies with urothelial cancer. The specimen was PBMCs, collected around atezolizumab (anti-PD-L1) treatment. CDR3 nucleotide sequence: TGTGCCAGCGTTGAAGGGGCTAGCACAGATACGCAGTATTTT. Protein product: CASVEGASTDTQYF.